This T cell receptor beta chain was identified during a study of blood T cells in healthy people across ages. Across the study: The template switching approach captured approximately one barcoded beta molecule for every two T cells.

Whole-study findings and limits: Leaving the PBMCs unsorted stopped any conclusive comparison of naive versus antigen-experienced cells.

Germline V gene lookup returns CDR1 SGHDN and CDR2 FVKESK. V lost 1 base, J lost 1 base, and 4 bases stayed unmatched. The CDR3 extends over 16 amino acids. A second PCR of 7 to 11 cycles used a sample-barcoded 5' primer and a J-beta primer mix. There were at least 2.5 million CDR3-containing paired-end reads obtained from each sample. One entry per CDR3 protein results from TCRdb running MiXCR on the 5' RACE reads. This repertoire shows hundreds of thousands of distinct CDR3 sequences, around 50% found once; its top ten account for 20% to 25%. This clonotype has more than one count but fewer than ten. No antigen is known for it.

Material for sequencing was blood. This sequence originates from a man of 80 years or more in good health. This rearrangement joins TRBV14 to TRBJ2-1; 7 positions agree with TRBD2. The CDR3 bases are TGTGCCAGCAGCCAAGGGGCGGGAGCTTCCTACAATGAGCAGTTCTTC. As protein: CASSQGAGASYNEQFF.